These 9 T cell receptor beta chains came from one sample sequenced in a study of blood T cell repertoires in COVID-19. Repertoires were generated with immunoSEQ multiplex PCR, while TCRdb's copy carries only in-frame clones and drops some. The sample records fewer than 200,000 clones, about 75% being singletons. Sequenced material: peripheral blood. These receptors came from a woman aged 70-85 years with acute or convalescent COVID-19.

The chain uses TRBV5-4 and TRBJ2-5; TRBD1 matches 9 bases. Germline trimming cut 6 bases from V and 2 bases from J; bases unmatched to any gene: 5. CDR1 and CDR2 (germline): SGHNT, YYREEE (reference sequence). The CDR3 runs 14 residues. The CDR3 protein is CASTRDREQETQYF. The CDR3 nucleotides read TGTGCCAGCACCAGGGACAGGGAACAAGAGACCCAGTACTTC.

The V and J genes are TRBV2 and TRBJ2-7; 8 positions match TRBD1. Germline CDR1 SNHLY, CDR2 FYNNEI. V dropped 6 bases and J dropped 3; count of bases not matched to a gene: 4. This CDR3 region has 13 residues. Written as DNA, the CDR3 is TGTGCCAGCAGACAGGGGGTGTACTACGAGCAGTACTTC. Amino acid sequence: CASRQGVYYEQYF.

J is TRBJ2-1 and V is TRBV7-8; TRBD2 agrees at 14 bases. CDR1 and CDR2 (germline): SGHVS, FQNEAQ. The CDR3 consists of 19 residues. V was clipped by 5 bases and J by 3 bases; unmatched bases: 12. CDR3 sequence (DNA): TGTGCCAGCAGCCCGGAGCGGACTAGCGGGAGGTGGGGCTACAATGAGCAGTTCTTC. This codes for CASSPERTSGRWGYNEQFF.

V is TRBV19 and J is TRBJ1-2; 9 bases are shared with TRBD1. Germline CDR1 reads LNHDA; CDR2 reads SQIVND (reference sequence). The length of the CDR3 is 17 residues. V lost 6 bases to trimming and J lost 7 bases; unmatched junction nucleotides: 18. The CDR3 nucleotides are TGTGCCAGTAGCGACGGACAGGGGTGGGACGTACTACGTGGCTACACCTTC. Protein sequence: CASSDGQGWDVLRGYTF. Full variable domain (rest looked up from reference TRBV19 and TRBJ1-2): DGGITQSPKYLFRKEGQNVTLSCEQNLNHDAMYWYRQDPGQGLRLIYYSQIVNDFQKGDIAEGYSVSREKKESFPLTVTSAQKNPTAFYLCASSDGQGWDVLRGYTFGSGTRLTVV.

This sequence joins TRBV10-3 and TRBJ2-7; 10 bases are shared with TRBD1. V trimming: 6 bases; J trimming: 3 bases; junction bases outside the gene matches: 8. Looked up from germline, CDR1 is ENHRY and CDR2 is SYGVKD. The CDR3 has 15 residues. The CDR3 spells CAIRTKGQGFYEQYF. The CDR3 DNA is TGTGCCATCAGGACCAAGGGACAGGGGTTCTACGAGCAGTACTTC.

This chain's CDR3 is CASSLAPGSNQPQHF. The CDR3 coding sequence is TGTGCCAGCAGCTTAGCCCCAGGTAGCAATCAGCCCCAGCATTTT. The chain recombines TRBV7-2 with TRBJ1-5; D is unresolved. CDR1 is SGHTA, CDR2 FQGNSA, per germline. V was trimmed by 0 bases and J by 0 bases, leaving 6 bases between them. This CDR3 has 15 residues.

The rearrangement uses TRBV19 and TRBJ2-1; no reliable D call. Trimming stripped 5 bases from V and 4 bases from J, with 15 bases between. The CDR3 consists of 15 residues. In germline, CDR1 is LNHDA, CDR2 SQIVND (reference sequence). CDR3 amino acids: CASSAVAADYNEQFF. The CDR3, as DNA: TGTGCCAGTAGTGCCGTGGCGGCGGATTACAATGAGCAGTTCTTC.

For the CDR3, the DNA is TGTGCCAGCAGTGATGCAGGGGAGTACGGCAATCAGCCCCAGCATTTT. This codes for CASSDAGEYGNQPQHF. The V and J genes are TRBV2 and TRBJ1-5; maybe TRBD1 (6 bases). From germline, CDR1 is SNHLY and CDR2 FYNNEI. V was shortened by 3 bases and J by 2 bases, with 14 bases between the two germline ends. The CDR3 has 16 amino acids.

The genes are TRBV6-5 and TRBJ1-2; 11 nucleotides line up with TRBD1. CDR1 is MNHEY and CDR2 is SVGAGI in the germline V gene. The CDR3 spans 12 residues. The junction had 6 bases not matched to a gene; V was cut back by 10 bases and J by 8 bases. In nucleotides, the CDR3 is TGTGCCATCGGGACAGGGGGGCGAGGCTACACCTTC. Encoded protein: CAIGTGGRGYTF.